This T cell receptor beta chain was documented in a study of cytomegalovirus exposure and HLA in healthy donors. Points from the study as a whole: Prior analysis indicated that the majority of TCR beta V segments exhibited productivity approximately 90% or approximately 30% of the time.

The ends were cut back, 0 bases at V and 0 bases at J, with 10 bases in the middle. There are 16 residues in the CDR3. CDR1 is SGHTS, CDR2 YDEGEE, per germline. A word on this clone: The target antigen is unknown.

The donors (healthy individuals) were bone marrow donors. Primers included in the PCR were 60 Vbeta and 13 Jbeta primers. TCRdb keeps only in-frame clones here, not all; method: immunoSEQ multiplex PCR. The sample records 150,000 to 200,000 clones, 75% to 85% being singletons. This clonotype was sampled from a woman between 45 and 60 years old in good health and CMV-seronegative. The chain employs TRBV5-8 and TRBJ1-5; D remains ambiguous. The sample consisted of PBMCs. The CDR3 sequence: CASSLGGENSNQPQHF. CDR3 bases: TGTGCCAGCAGCTTGGGGGGAGAAAATAGCAATCAGCCCCAGCATTTT.